Listed here are 16 T cell receptor beta chains from one sample, sequenced in a study of cytomegalovirus exposure and HLA in healthy donors. The primer mix had 60 Vbeta and 13 Jbeta primers. Sequenced by immunoSEQ multiplex PCR; TCRdb stores in-frame clones only, minus some. Of about 150,000 clones in the sample, roughly 80% were seen once. Sample: PBMCs. The receptors were sampled from a man aged 25 to 40 in good health and CMV-seropositive.

This clone turned up a few times. V gene TRBV9 combines with J gene TRBJ1-1, with 8 bases matching TRBD1. CDR1 SGDLS and CDR2 YYNGEE come from the germline V gene. The J segment lost 5 bases and the V segment lost 7 bases, leaving 10 bases of the junction unmatched. This CDR3 has 14 residues. CDR3 sequence (DNA): TGTGCCAGCGGTCCCAGACAGGGGCGAACTGAAGCTTTCTTT. Its protein product is CASGPRQGRTEAFF. The full variable domain, completed using reference TRBV9 and TRBJ1-1, is DSGVTQTPKHLITATGQRVTLRCSPRSGDLSVYWYQQSLDQGLQFLIQYYNGEERAKGNILERFSAQQFPDLHSELNLSSLELGDSALYFCASGPRQGRTEAFFGQGTRLTVV.

The chain recombines TRBV19 with TRBJ1-4, with TRBD1 as a possible D gene (5 bases). Trimming took 4 bases from V and 4 from J, leaving 16 bases between them. Germline-derived CDR1 and CDR2 are LNHDA and SQIVND (reference sequence). The CDR3 consists of 16 residues. CDR3 loop: CASSTVAGGFNEKLFF. CDR3 DNA: TGTGCCAGTAGTACCGTCGCGGGGGGGTTTAATGAAAAACTGTTTTTT.

This chain connects TRBV11-3 to TRBJ2-5; D might be TRBD2 (5 bases). V was shortened by 1 base and J by 5 bases, with 11 bases between the two germline ends. CDR3 size: 14 residues. The germline CDR1 and CDR2 sequences are SGHNT and YENEEA. CDR3 DNA: TGTGCCAGCAGCTTAGCGAGGGTGGGGGAGACCCAGTACTTC. Its protein product is CASSLARVGETQYF.

The J gene is TRBJ2-7, the V gene TRBV9; 8 nucleotides match TRBD2. The trim removed 0 bases at V and 6 bases at J, leaving 5 bases unmatched. This CDR3 is built from 14 residues. Germline CDR1 SGDLS, CDR2 YYNGEE. The CDR3 protein is CASSVAGGAREQYF. CDR3 bases: TGTGCCAGCAGCGTAGCGGGAGGGGCCCGCGAGCAGTACTTC.

V and J are TRBV5-6 and TRBJ1-1; 8 bases map to TRBD1. V shed 4 bases, J shed 2 bases, and the junction held 4 bases outside the gene matches. Germline V gives CDR1 SGHDT, CDR2 YYEEEE. This CDR3 is built from 14 residues. The CDR3: CASSVRGQNTEAFF. In DNA, the CDR3 is TGTGCCAGCAGCGTCAGGGGGCAAAACACTGAAGCTTTCTTT.

This clone was detected a few times. Distinct nucleotide sequences in the sample also encode this CDR3. The chain couples TRBV30 to TRBJ1-1, with D uncertain. The CDR3 is 12 amino acids. Trimming pared 0 bases from V and 5 bases from J, leaving 7 bases between. CDR1 and CDR2 (germline): GTSNPN, SVGIG (reference sequence). CDR3 in DNA: TGTGCCTGGAGTGTATCGGGGACTGAAGCTTTCTTT. Amino acids: CAWSVSGTEAFF.

The gene calls are TRBV19 and TRBJ1-5; the match to TRBD1 covers 8 bases. Germline V gene sequence: CDR1 LNHDA, CDR2 SQIVND (reference sequence). CDR3 length: 17 residues. Trimming at V came to 0 bases and at J to 4 bases, leaving 8 bases not matched to a gene. CDR3: CASSIDLRQGTNQPQHF. In DNA form, the CDR3 reads TGTGCCAGTAGTATAGATCTTCGACAGGGGACTAATCAGCCCCAGCATTTT.

V and J are TRBV28 and TRBJ2-1; 8 bases line up with TRBD2. The V gene end was trimmed by 3 bases and the J gene end by 7 bases; junction bases not matched to a gene: 11. The germline gives CDR1 MDHEN, CDR2 SYDVKM. This CDR3 comprises 16 residues. CDR3 sequence (DNA): TGTGCCAGCAGTTTTCCCCCGGGACTAGGAGGGAATGAGCAGTTCTTC. It translates to CASSFPPGLGGNEQFF.

This clone was seen a handful of times. The chain uses TRBV4-3 and TRBJ1-1; perhaps TRBD1 as D (6 bases). V shed 4 bases and J shed 4 bases, with 16 bases lying between them. CDR3 length equals 15 residues. In germline, CDR1 is LGHNA, CDR2 YSLEER. The CDR3 coding sequence is TGCGCCAGCAGCCTCTCAAAACAGGGTGGCACTGAAGCTTTCTTT. The encoded protein is CASSLSKQGGTEAFF.

This chain joins TRBV29-1 and TRBJ1-1, with D possibly TRBD1 on 6 matching bases. The CDR3 consists of 13 residues. CDR1 is SQVTM, CDR2 ANQGSEA, per germline. Trimming shortened V by 4 bases and J by 3 bases, and 12 bases separated the two germline ends. In DNA form, the CDR3 reads TGCAGCGTTGCTCCGGGGGGGCACACTGAAGCTTTCTTT. Translating it yields CSVAPGGHTEAFF.

This clone was observed a few times. The chain couples TRBV27 to TRBJ2-3; 12 bases fit TRBD2. The CDR3 extends over 16 amino acids. Losses at the gene ends were 6 bases for V and 4 bases for J; bases not matched to a gene: 8. Germline CDR1 and CDR2: MNHEY and SMNVEV (reference sequence). The CDR3 coding sequence is TGTGCCAGCAGCCCCACTAGCGGGAGGATCGCAGATACGCAGTATTTT. This gives the protein CASSPTSGRIADTQYF.

Only a few counts were recorded for this clone. The rearrangement uses TRBV27 and TRBJ2-7; 9 bases line up with TRBD1. This CDR3 spans 15 amino acids. Germline-derived CDR1 and CDR2 are MNHEY and SMNVEV (reference sequence). After removal of 2 bases from V and 4 bases from J, the junction contained 6 bases not matched to a gene. The CDR3 is CASSLRTGEIYEQYF. In DNA, the CDR3 is TGTGCCAGCAGTTTACGGACAGGGGAAATATACGAGCAGTACTTC.

J is TRBJ1-2 and V is TRBV5-5; unclear D gene. Deletions cut 3 bases from V and 3 bases from J, with 9 bases between. The CDR3 loop spans 13 amino acids. Germline CDR1 reads SGHKS; CDR2 reads YYEKEE (reference sequence). The CDR3 DNA sequence: TGTGCCAGCAGCTCGAAGCGCTACTATGGCTACACCTTC. It is translated as CASSSKRYYGYTF.

The chain has TRBV7-2 and TRBJ2-1; no reliable D call. The CDR3 is 14 residues long. The germline V and J ends were trimmed by 0 bases and 0 bases, with 3 bases remaining between them. The germline V gene encodes CDR1 SGHTA and CDR2 FQGNSA. CDR3 protein: CASSLAYSYNEQFF. The CDR3 nucleotides read TGTGCCAGCAGCTTAGCCTACTCCTACAATGAGCAGTTCTTC.

V usage is TRBV9 and J usage is TRBJ2-5; 10 positions agree with TRBD1. The length of the CDR3 is 16 residues. V dropped 3 bases and J dropped 2; count of bases not matched to a gene: 7. The germline CDR1 and CDR2 sequences are SGDLS and YYNGEE. The CDR3 DNA follows: TGTGCCAGCAGCGCAGGGTGGGGACAGGGGCAAGAGACCCAGTACTTC. Protein product: CASSAGWGQGQETQYF.

Note on this clone: Other nucleotide sequences in the sample specify the same CDR3. CDR3 nucleotide sequence: TGTGCCTGGAGTTTGGGGAGCTCCTACAATGAGCAGTTCTTC. It codes for CAWSLGSSYNEQFF. V usage is TRBV30 and J usage is TRBJ2-1, with a tentative D call TRBD2 (5 bases). CDR3 length: 14 amino acids. Trimming took off 2 bases at V and 0 bases at J, with 8 bases between the two ends. Germline loops: CDR1 GTSNPN, CDR2 SVGIG (reference sequence). Full variable domain (outside the CDR3, taken from reference TRBV30 and TRBJ2-1): SQTIHQWPATLVQPVGSPLSLECTVEGTSNPNLYWYRQAAGRGLQLLFYSVGIGQISSEVPQNLSASRPQDRQFILSSKKLLLSDSGFYLCAWSLGSSYNEQFFGPGTRLTVL.